This TCR beta chain originates from a study of T cell clones after liver transplantation. This clone was seen only a few times. What it recognizes is unknown. Findings and limits, study-wide: In two subjects, few donor cells limited the measurable donor-reactive repertoire.

Clones were read by immunoSEQ multiplex PCR, and TCRdb kept only the in-frame ones, dropping some. Altogether under 150,000 clones are present, 90% being singletons, with the ten largest covering 0.8% to 0.9%. The V end lost 9 bases, the J end lost 7 bases, and 15 bases lay between the germline ends. The germline gives CDR1 SNHLY, CDR2 FYNNEI. The CDR3 sequence is 13 residues long. V usage is TRBV2 and J usage is TRBJ1-4; TRBD1 might be the D (6 bases). Sample: CD4+ T cells from blood, taken 12 months after liver transplant. This TCR was recovered from a human patient who received a liver transplant. A share of the T cells may be of graft donor origin. CDR3 protein: CASYRAEGEKLFF. CDR3 sequence (DNA): TGTGCCAGTTACAGGGCGGAGGGTGAAAAACTGTTTTTT.